This T cell receptor (beta chain) appears in the sequencing data of a study of identifying expanded T cells in peripheral blood. During the collection period, no donor immune events like infections were recorded. V was shortened by 2 bases and J by 6 bases, with 11 bases between the two germline ends. Germline V lookup: CDR1 MNHEY, CDR2 SMNVEV (reference sequence). This CDR3 region has 14 residues. Study outcomes and limitations: Variance in clone template counts between roughly 2-week samples significantly increased with total template count across all healthy donors. Technical replicates showed roughly 1.2 changed clones; approximately 2 weeks around 15; four weeks 19.

Clones were sequenced by immunoSEQ multiplex PCR, and TCRdb holds only the in-frame ones, with some missing. Here the sample spans roughly 130,000 clones, 75% to 90% being singletons. Only a few counts were recorded for this clone. Its cognate antigen is unknown. This chain connects TRBV27 to TRBJ1-5, with no clear D. The sample was blood. This receptor was taken from a person aged 18 to 75 in good health. CDR3 protein: CASSLVSTSQPQHF. The CDR3 nucleotides are TGTGCCAGCAGTTTAGTCAGTACATCTCAGCCCCAGCATTTT.